The 26 T cell receptor beta chains reported below all come from one sample, sequenced in a study of T cells in Graves' hyperthyroidism and ophthalmopathy. Using RNA transcripts as the source, TCR beta CDR3 regions were amplified. The HTBI primer set served for first-round RT-PCR of the TCR CDR3. TCRdb itself ran the multiplex PCR reads through MiXCR, one entry per CDR3 protein. The repertoire holds roughly 400,000 distinct CDR3 sequences, with less than 20% as singletons. The sample comprised blood. These receptors were taken from a woman aged 18-29 years with Graves' hyperthyroidism that later progressed to Graves' ophthalmopathy.

This clonotype was counted ten times or more. The V gene is TRBV28, the J gene TRBJ2-7; D assignment may be TRBD1 or TRBD2 (5 bases each). Trimming removed 4 bases at V and 2 bases at J, with 12 bases between. The germline CDR1 and CDR2 sequences are MDHEN and SYDVKM. CDR3 length equals 14 residues. CDR3 sequence (DNA): TGTGCCAGCAGTTCCCGGAGGACAACCTACGAGCAGTACTTC. It yields the protein CASSSRRTTYEQYF.

This clonotype has a handful of counts. The CDR3 loop is CASHRGLQETQYF. CDR3 nucleotide sequence: TGTGCCAGCCACAGGGGGCTCCAAGAGACCCAGTACTTC. This chain uses TRBV6-1 with TRBJ2-5; 9 bases fit TRBD1. V shed 8 bases, J shed 1 base, and the junction held 2 bases outside the gene matches. The CDR3 is 13 amino acids. Per germline, CDR1 MNHNS and CDR2 SASEGT.

This clonotype appeared once. The chain joins TRBV9 to TRBJ2-1; D gene uncertain. CDR3 length: 13 amino acids. Trimming removed 1 base from V and 6 bases from J, with 8 bases in between. The germline gives CDR1 SGDLS, CDR2 YYNGEE. The CDR3 sequence: CASSVSGANEQFF. The CDR3 nucleotides are TGTGCCAGCAGCGTAAGTGGCGCCAATGAGCAGTTCTTC.

This clonotype appeared a few times. The genes are TRBV15 and TRBJ2-5; 11 bases are shared with TRBD2. The V segment lost 0 bases and the J segment 13 bases; nucleotides outside the gene matches: 4. This CDR3 comprises 13 residues. The germline CDR1 and CDR2 sequences are LNHNV and YYDKDF (reference sequence). CDR3 DNA: TGTGCCACCAGCAGAGAGGGTGGACTAGCGGGGTACTTC. Translating gives CATSREGGLAGYF.

This clonotype was recorded at least ten times. The chain joins TRBV18 to TRBJ2-3, with D perhaps TRBD2 (6 bases). V lost 3 bases to trimming and J lost 5 bases, with 15 bases between them. Germline V gives CDR1 KGHSH, CDR2 LQKENI. The CDR3 is made up of 15 amino acids. CDR3 coding DNA: TGTGCCAGCTCACCTGGGCGGGACCGAGGAGATACGCAGTATTTT. As protein: CASSPGRDRGDTQYF.

The J gene is TRBJ2-5, the V gene TRBV6-1, with 13 positions matching TRBD2. The trim removed 6 bases at V and 5 bases at J, leaving 6 bases unmatched. The germline gives CDR1 MNHNS, CDR2 SASEGT. The CDR3 length is 15 residues. CDR3 bases: TGTGCCAGCAGCCGACTAGCGGGAGGTCGGGAGACCCAGTACTTC. Protein sequence: CASSRLAGGRETQYF.

This clonotype was seen at least ten times. The chain carries TRBV5-5 and TRBJ2-5; TRBD1 is a possible D gene (5 bases). This CDR3 region has 14 residues. Germline assignment: CDR1 SGHKS and CDR2 YYEKEE (reference sequence). V dropped 4 bases and J dropped 2 bases, with 12 bases sitting between them. The CDR3: CASSLRAGQETQYF. The CDR3 DNA is TGTGCCAGCAGCCTCAGGGCTGGGCAAGAGACCCAGTACTTC.

This clonotype occurred many times. This sequence joins TRBV6-1 and TRBJ2-1; no clear D gene. V was clipped by 3 bases and J by 0 bases, with 12 bases between them. CDR1 and CDR2 from the germline V gene are MNHNS and SASEGT. CDR3 length equals 16 residues. The CDR3 sequence is CASSEAVLSSYNEQFF. The CDR3 DNA follows: TGTGCCAGCAGTGAGGCAGTTTTAAGCTCCTACAATGAGCAGTTCTTC.

This clonotype was seen many times. This sequence joins TRBV7-2 and TRBJ2-3, with TRBD2 identical over 10 bases. The trim removed 2 bases at V and 2 bases at J, leaving 7 bases unmatched. CDR1 and CDR2 (germline): SGHTA, FQGNSA. The CDR3 has 17 residues. In DNA, the CDR3 is TGTGCCAGCAGCTTATGGGGTAGCGGGAGGTACACAGATACGCAGTATTTT. Translated: CASSLWGSGRYTDTQYF. Full variable domain (outside the CDR3, taken from reference TRBV7-2 and TRBJ2-3): GAGVSQSPSNKVTEKGKDVELRCDPISGHTALYWYRQSLGQGLEFLIYFQGNSAPDKSGLPSDRFSAERTGGSVSTLTIQRTQQEDSAVYLCASSLWGSGRYTDTQYFGPGTRLTVL.

This clonotype was recorded many times. The V and J genes are TRBV7-2 and TRBJ2-3; 8 nucleotides agree with TRBD2. CDR1 is SGHTA, CDR2 FQGNSA, per germline. The CDR3 runs to 16 residues. J was trimmed by 5 bases and V by 2 bases; bases with no gene match: 9. CDR3 DNA sequence: TGTGCCAGCAGCTTACCAGCGGGAGAGGCCAGAGATACGCAGTATTTT. Its translation is CASSLPAGEARDTQYF.

The chain has TRBV20-1 and TRBJ1-3; 7 nucleotides agree with TRBD1. The CDR3 runs to 15 residues. Germline V gives CDR1 DFQATT, CDR2 SNEGSKA (reference sequence). With V trimmed by 3 bases and J by 0 bases, 5 bases remained unmatched. The CDR3 loop reads CSARGDRDSGNTIYF. The DNA of the CDR3 is TGCAGTGCTAGGGGAGACAGGGACTCTGGAAACACCATATATTTT.

The gene calls are TRBV6-2 or TRBV6-3 and TRBJ2-6, with 8 bases lining up with TRBD1. V gave up 2 bases and J gave up 0 bases; unmatched junction bases: 3. CDR3 length: 17 residues. Germline V gene data show CDR1 as MNHEY and CDR2 as SVGEGT. CDR3: CASSYETGVSGANVLTF. CDR3 sequence (DNA): TGTGCCAGCAGTTACGAGACAGGGGTCTCTGGGGCCAACGTCCTGACTTTC.

On this clonotype: Possible read error: a much larger clone is one base away. Since no conserved phenylalanine or tryptophan closes the CDR3, a read error is the likely cause. V usage is TRBV12-3 or TRBV12-4 and J usage is TRBJ1-1; possibly TRBD1 for D (5 bases). Trimming pared 7 bases from V and 0 bases from J, leaving 12 bases between. The CDR3 has 14 residues. CDR3 sequence reads: CASNQRQLNTEAFS. CDR3 in DNA: TGTGCCAGCAACCAACGACAGCTGAACACTGAAGCTTTCTCT.

This clonotype has only a few counts. It may be a read error: a sequence one base away is much more abundant. The V gene is TRBV7-2, the J gene TRBJ1-2; D possibly corresponds to TRBD1 (5 bases). The CDR3 loop spans 14 amino acids. Germline values: CDR1 SGHTA, CDR2 FQGNSA. CDR3 sequence (DNA): TGTGCCTGCAGCTTAGTCGCAATGGACATATTCTACACCTTC. This codes for CACSLVAMDIFYTF.

The chain couples TRBV7-8 to TRBJ2-1; 13 bases agree with TRBD2. The germline gives CDR1 SGHVS, CDR2 FQNEAQ. V dropped 3 bases and J dropped 3; count of bases not matched to a gene: 2. This CDR3 comprises 16 residues. The CDR3 DNA reads as TGTGCCAGCAGCTTCAGACTAGCGGGAGGCTACAATGAGCAGTTCTTC. Protein sequence: CASSFRLAGGYNEQFF.

The genes are TRBV5-5 and TRBJ2-3; D is ambiguous. CDR3 length: 16 amino acids. In germline, CDR1 is SGHKS, CDR2 YYEKEE (reference sequence). The germline V and J ends were trimmed by 4 bases and 0 bases, with 15 bases remaining between them. The CDR3 DNA reads as TGTGCCAGCAGCCCTATGATACGGGTGAGCACAGATACGCAGTATTTT. Translating it yields CASSPMIRVSTDTQYF.

The V call is TRBV4-1, the J call TRBJ1-4, with D perhaps matching TRBD1 (6 bases). Trimming removed 4 bases from V and 3 bases from J, with 18 bases in between. CDR3 length: 17 amino acids. CDR1 MGHRA and CDR2 YSYEKL come from the germline V gene. For the CDR3, the DNA is TGCGCCAGCAGCCCGCGACAGGCGACGGGTGCTAATGAAAAACTGTTTTTT. Its protein is CASSPRQATGANEKLFF.

This clonotype was detected ten times or more. V usage is TRBV27 and J usage is TRBJ2-1; unclear D gene. The germline CDR1 and CDR2 sequences are MNHEY and SMNVEV (reference sequence). Trimming removed 4 bases from V and 1 base from J, with 11 bases in between. This CDR3 has 15 residues. The CDR3 bases are TGTGCCAGCAGTTCCAGTCTCGGGTCCTACAATGAGCAGTTCTTC. Its translation: CASSSSLGSYNEQFF.

V is TRBV4-1 and J is TRBJ2-5; no reliable D call. Trimming pared 4 bases from V and 5 bases from J, leaving 11 bases between. The germline V gene encodes CDR1 MGHRA and CDR2 YSYEKL. This CDR3 contains 13 residues. The CDR3 DNA reads as TGCGCCAGCAGCCTTCGGGCGGCGGAGACCCAGTACTTC. It encodes CASSLRAAETQYF.

The rearrangement uses TRBV3-1 and TRBJ2-6; TRBD1 might be the D (7 bases). CDR1 LGHDT and CDR2 YNNKEL come from the germline V gene (reference sequence). With 0 bases removed from V and 0 bases from J, the gap between germline ends came to 15 bases. The CDR3 is 19 amino acids. The CDR3 DNA reads as TGTGCCAGCAGCCAAGAATTGGCAGGGGGGCTCTCTGGGGCCAACGTCCTGACTTTC. It specifies CASSQELAGGLSGANVLTF.

The V call is TRBV12-3 or TRBV12-4, the J call TRBJ1-2, with a tentative D call TRBD1 (6 bases). V was pared by 4 bases and J by 8 bases, with 11 bases between. The CDR3 contains 12 residues. CDR3 coding DNA: TGTGCCAGCAGTTCGGGGGCACCCGGCTACACCTTC. This gives the protein CASSSGAPGYTF.

This chain links TRBV24-1 with TRBJ2-1; D gene unclear. CDR1 is KGHDR and CDR2 is SFDVKD in the germline V gene. The CDR3 length is 12 residues. Between the trimmed V and J ends, which lost 4 bases and 5 bases, there was a span of 5 bases. CDR3 coding DNA: TGTGCCACCAGTGACCGGGACAATGAGCAGTTCTTC. Its translation: CATSDRDNEQFF.

This clonotype was counted ten times or more. V gene TRBV30 combines with J gene TRBJ1-2, with D possibly being TRBD1 (5 bases). CDR3 size: 13 residues. From germline, CDR1 is GTSNPN and CDR2 SVGIG (reference sequence). The germline V and J ends were trimmed by 0 bases and 6 bases, with 11 bases remaining between them. Here the CDR3 DNA reads TGTGCCTGGAGTGTAGGGACGGCAGATGGCTACACCTTC. Amino acid sequence: CAWSVGTADGYTF.

The V and J genes are TRBV7-9 and TRBJ1-1; D not certain. CDR1 SEHNR and CDR2 FQNEAQ come from the germline V gene (reference sequence). V lost 0 bases and J lost 10, with 15 bases in between. This CDR3 is 14 amino acids long. As DNA, the CDR3 is TGTGCCAGCAGCTTAGCGCTAACAGTCACGTCAGCTTTCTTT. This codes for CASSLALTVTSAFF.

The chain has TRBV24-1 and TRBJ2-1, with a tentative D call TRBD1 (6 bases). The CDR3 consists of 14 residues. Per the germline V gene, CDR1 is KGHDR and CDR2 is SFDVKD. Trimming cost V 4 bases and J 10 bases, with 16 bases left between them. The CDR3 sequence is CATSEDSGTEEQFF. DNA for the CDR3: TGTGCCACCAGTGAGGACAGCGGAACCGAAGAGCAGTTCTTC.

J is TRBJ2-2 and V is TRBV30; D tentatively reads TRBD1 or TRBD2 (5 bases each). Germline assignment: CDR1 GTSNPN and CDR2 SVGIG (reference sequence). The CDR3 is made up of 14 amino acids. The V and J ends lost 2 bases and 5 bases respectively, with 12 bases between them. This CDR3 is CAWSSGTLTGELFF. The DNA of the CDR3 is TGTGCCTGGAGTTCAGGGACCCTAACCGGGGAGCTGTTTTTT.